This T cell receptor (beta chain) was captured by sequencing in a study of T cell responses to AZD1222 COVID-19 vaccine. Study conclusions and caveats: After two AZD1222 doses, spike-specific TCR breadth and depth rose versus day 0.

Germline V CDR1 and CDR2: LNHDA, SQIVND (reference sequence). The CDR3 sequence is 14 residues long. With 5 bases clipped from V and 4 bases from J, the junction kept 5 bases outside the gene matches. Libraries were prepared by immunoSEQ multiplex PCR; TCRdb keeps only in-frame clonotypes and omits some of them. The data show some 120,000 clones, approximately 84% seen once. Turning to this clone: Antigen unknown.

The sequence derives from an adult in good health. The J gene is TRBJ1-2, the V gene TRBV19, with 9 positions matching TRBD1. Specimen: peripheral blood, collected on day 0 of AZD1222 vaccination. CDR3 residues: CASSYRTGAYGYTF. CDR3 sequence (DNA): TGTGCCAGTAGTTACCGGACAGGGGCCTATGGCTACACCTTC.